The clone carrying this T cell receptor (beta chain) occurred many times. The target antigen is unknown. This specimen comes from a study of blood T cells in healthy people across ages. Findings and limits, study-wide: Percentage of naive T cells showed a strong correlation with TCR beta diversity.

With V trimmed by 2 bases and J by 5 bases, 6 bases remained unmatched. CDR3 length: 14 amino acids. Looked up from germline, CDR1 is MGHRA and CDR2 is YSYEKL. With a J-beta primer mix and a sample-barcoded 5' primer, a second PCR ran 7 to 11 cycles. Using its own MiXCR run on the 5' RACE reads, TCRdb lists one record per CDR3 protein. The repertoire holds under 2 million distinct CDR3 sequences, approximately 32% seen once, with about 10% in the top ten. The receptor comes from a woman aged 25 to 39 in good health. V and J are TRBV4-1 and TRBJ2-7, with 7 nucleotides matching TRBD2. Material for sequencing was blood. CDR3 sequence reads: CASSQQGGKNEQYF. In DNA form, the CDR3 reads TGCGCCAGCAGCCAACAGGGAGGGAAAAACGAGCAGTACTTC.